The rows below give T cell receptor beta chains drawn from one sample of a study of vaccination effects on CD4 cells after COVID-19. Only in-frame clones appear in the TCRdb table, and some are missing; sequencing was by immunoSEQ multiplex PCR. The sample lists fewer than 65,000 clones, roughly 75% occurring once. The antigens these receptors bind are not known. Here the sequenced sample was CD4+ T cells from PBMCs cultured with HCoV-OC43 spike peptides, taken before COVID-19 vaccination. The receptors shown here come from a human donor who received a COVID-19 vaccine. CDR3s include the opening cysteine and the closing phenylalanine or tryptophan. D genes are given only for firm matches. A clone size is listed for some rows: how often the clone was seen (once, few, many), or a class if it is expanded.

clone size: -; J gene: TRBJ1-5; V gene: TRBV7-2; D gene: TRBD1; CDR3 DNA: TGTGCCAGCAGCGGGACAGCCGATAGCAATCAGCCCCAGCATTTT; CDR3 protein: CASSGTADSNQPQHF
clone size: -; J gene: TRBJ1-6; V gene: TRBV19; D gene: -; CDR3 DNA: TGTGCCAGTAGTACCGAGACTGGTAATTCACCCCTCCACTTT; CDR3 protein: CASSTETGNSPLHF
clone size: few; J gene: TRBJ1-5; V gene: TRBV6-6; D gene: TRBD1; CDR3 DNA: TGTGCCAGCAGTTCACAGGGGTGGGATAGCAATCAGCCCCAGCATTTT; CDR3 protein: CASSSQGWDSNQPQHF
clone size: -; J gene: TRBJ1-1; V gene: TRBV7-3; D gene: -; CDR3 DNA: TGTGCCAGCAGCCCAAGACAGGTGTACACTGAAGCTTTCTTT; CDR3 protein: CASSPRQVYTEAFF
clone size: -; J gene: TRBJ1-4; V gene: TRBV19; D gene: -; CDR3 DNA: TGTGCCAGTAGCCAAGCCTCTGCAACTAATGAAAAACTGTTTTTT; CDR3 protein: CASSQASATNEKLFF
clone size: -; J gene: TRBJ1-6; V gene: TRBV11-3; D gene: TRBD1; CDR3 DNA: TGTGCCAGCAGCCTCGCGCCGGGACAGGGATCACCCCTCCACTTT; CDR3 protein: CASSLAPGQGSPLHF
clone size: -; J gene: TRBJ2-3; V gene: TRBV6-5; D gene: -; CDR3 DNA: TGTGCCAGCAGATCCGGAACAGATACGCAGTATTTT; CDR3 protein: CASRSGTDTQYF
clone size: once; J gene: TRBJ1-6; V gene: TRBV4-2; D gene: -; CDR3 DNA: TGTGCCAGCAGCCCAAGAACAGAGACAGCTTCACCCCTCCACTTT; CDR3 protein: CASSPRTETASPLHF
clone size: -; J gene: TRBJ2-3; V gene: TRBV19; D gene: TRBD2; CDR3 DNA: TGTGCCAGTAGTATCGAGCGGGGAACCACAGATACGCAGTATTTT; CDR3 protein: CASSIERGTTDTQYF
clone size: -; J gene: TRBJ2-1; V gene: TRBV6-5; D gene: -; CDR3 DNA: TGTGCCAGCAGTCTACTCTGGAGCTCCTACAATGAGCAGTTCTTC; CDR3 protein: CASSLLWSSYNEQFF
clone size: -; J gene: TRBJ2-1; V gene: TRBV2; D gene: -; CDR3 DNA: TGTGCCAGCAGTGTCGAGGGCGCGTCCTACAATGAGCAGTTCTTC; CDR3 protein: CASSVEGASYNEQFF
clone size: -; J gene: TRBJ1-1; V gene: TRBV6-5; D gene: -; CDR3 DNA: TGTGCCAGCAGGGGGGGACATGAAGCTTTCTTT; CDR3 protein: CASRGGHEAFF
clone size: -; J gene: TRBJ2-1; V gene: TRBV14; D gene: -; CDR3 DNA: TGTGCCAGCAGTCCCTTACAGGGTAGGCAGTTCTTC; CDR3 protein: CASSPLQGRQFF
clone size: few; J gene: TRBJ2-3; V gene: TRBV27; D gene: -; CDR3 DNA: TGTGCCAGCAGTTTAGCGGCCCTGGCAGATACGCAGTATTTT; CDR3 protein: CASSLAALADTQYF
clone size: -; J gene: TRBJ2-3; V gene: TRBV19; D gene: TRBD1; CDR3 DNA: TGTGCCAGTAAACCTCGGGACAGGGGAACAGATACGCAGTATTTT; CDR3 protein: CASKPRDRGTDTQYF
clone size: -; J gene: TRBJ2-1; V gene: TRBV12-3/TRBV12-4; D gene: TRBD2; CDR3 DNA: TGTGCTGGGGGAACTAGCGGCAATGAGCAGTTCTTC; CDR3 protein: CAGGTSGNEQFF
clone size: -; J gene: TRBJ1-2; V gene: TRBV24-1; D gene: TRBD1; CDR3 DNA: TGTGCCACCAGCGACAGGGGAAACTATGGCTACACCTTC; CDR3 protein: CATSDRGNYGYTF
clone size: -; J gene: TRBJ2-5; V gene: TRBV7-9; D gene: -; CDR3 DNA: TGTGCCAGCAGCCCCTTGACAGCCCAAGAGACCCAGTACTTC; CDR3 protein: CASSPLTAQETQYF
clone size: -; J gene: TRBJ1-3; V gene: TRBV6-1; D gene: TRBD1; CDR3 DNA: TGTGCCAGCAGTGAACGGGCAGGGGGGAGCTCTGGAAACACCATATATTTT; CDR3 protein: CASSERAGGSSGNTIYF
clone size: -; J gene: TRBJ1-1; V gene: TRBV5-1; D gene: TRBD1; CDR3 DNA: TGCGCCAGCAGCTGGCGGGACAGACTTGAAGCTTTCTTT; CDR3 protein: CASSWRDRLEAFF
clone size: -; J gene: TRBJ2-3; V gene: TRBV5-1; D gene: -; CDR3 DNA: TGCGCCAGCAGCTTGGGCGACAGGGTGGGGGGGCAGTATTTT; CDR3 protein: CASSLGDRVGGQYF
clone size: -; J gene: TRBJ1-1; V gene: TRBV7-2; D gene: -; CDR3 DNA: TGTGCCAGCAGCTTAGTCCGGGTAACTTTCTTT; CDR3 protein: CASSLVRVTFF
clone size: -; J gene: TRBJ2-1; V gene: TRBV9; D gene: -; CDR3 DNA: TGTGCCAGCAGCGCCTACCTGGGATCCTACAATGAGCAGTTCTTC; CDR3 protein: CASSAYLGSYNEQFF
clone size: -; J gene: TRBJ2-1; V gene: TRBV27; D gene: -; CDR3 DNA: TGTGCCAGCCCGATAAGAGGGTCACATGAGCAGTTCTTC; CDR3 protein: CASPIRGSHEQFF
clone size: few; J gene: TRBJ1-2; V gene: TRBV2; D gene: TRBD1; CDR3 DNA: TGTGCCTGGGACAGGTCAATATATGGCTACACCTTC; CDR3 protein: CAWDRSIYGYTF
clone size: -; J gene: TRBJ1-2; V gene: TRBV19; D gene: TRBD1; CDR3 DNA: TGTGCCAGTAGACCGGGCACAGGGGTCGACTATGGCTACACCTTC; CDR3 protein: CASRPGTGVDYGYTF
clone size: -; J gene: TRBJ2-3; V gene: TRBV19; D gene: -; CDR3 DNA: TGTGCCAGTAGTACCGGGGGAAGCACAGATACGCAGTATTTT; CDR3 protein: CASSTGGSTDTQYF
clone size: -; J gene: TRBJ2-1; V gene: TRBV7-2; D gene: -; CDR3 DNA: TGTGCCAGCAGCCGGGCGCCGCAAACAGGATTTGAGCAGTTCTTC; CDR3 protein: CASSRAPQTGFEQFF
clone size: -; J gene: TRBJ1-2; V gene: TRBV5-1; D gene: TRBD1; CDR3 DNA: TGCGCCAGCAGCTTGGGGACAGGGGGCTATGGCTACACCTTC; CDR3 protein: CASSLGTGGYGYTF
clone size: -; J gene: TRBJ2-2; V gene: TRBV5-1; D gene: -; CDR3 DNA: TGCGCCAGCAGCTTGCTCCCTGGGGACCCCCAGAACACCGGGGAGCTGTTTTTT; CDR3 protein: CASSLLPGDPQNTGELFF
clone size: -; J gene: TRBJ1-4; V gene: TRBV6-5; D gene: -; CDR3 DNA: TGTGCCAGCAGTTACTCGATTCCACAAACTAATGAAAAACTGTTTTTT; CDR3 protein: CASSYSIPQTNEKLFF
clone size: -; J gene: TRBJ2-5; V gene: TRBV2; D gene: -; CDR3 DNA: TGTGCCAGCAGTGGCAGGGGGGGAGAAGAGACCCAGTACTTC; CDR3 protein: CASSGRGGEETQYF
clone size: -; J gene: TRBJ2-5; V gene: TRBV6-6; D gene: TRBD1; CDR3 DNA: TGTGCCAGCAGTGCCCCCAGGGGGCAAGAGACCCAGTACTTC; CDR3 protein: CASSAPRGQETQYF
clone size: few; J gene: TRBJ2-1; V gene: TRBV11-1; D gene: -; CDR3 DNA: TGTGCCAGCAGCTTGGCTCCGGGTGAACGTGAGCAGTTCTTC; CDR3 protein: CASSLAPGEREQFF
clone size: -; J gene: TRBJ2-2; V gene: TRBV19; D gene: TRBD1; CDR3 DNA: TGTGCCACAATTCCGGGACAGAAGAACACCGGGGAGCTGTTTTTT; CDR3 protein: CATIPGQKNTGELFF
clone size: -; J gene: TRBJ2-5; V gene: TRBV2; D gene: TRBD2; CDR3 DNA: TGTGCCAGCTTAACTAGCGATCAAGAGACCCAGTACTTC; CDR3 protein: CASLTSDQETQYF
clone size: -; J gene: TRBJ1-2; V gene: TRBV3-1/TRBV3-2; D gene: -; CDR3 DNA: TGTGCCAGCAGCCCGCCACTACACTATTCATATGGCTACACCTTC; CDR3 protein: CASSPPLHYSYGYTF
clone size: -; J gene: TRBJ2-1; V gene: TRBV5-1; D gene: TRBD2; CDR3 DNA: TGCGCCAGCAGCAGCACCAGCGGGGGGTACTACAATGAGCAGTTCTTC; CDR3 protein: CASSSTSGGYYNEQFF
clone size: -; J gene: TRBJ2-2; V gene: TRBV19; D gene: -; CDR3 DNA: TGTGCCAGTAATGCCATCGCGAACACCGGGGAGCTGTTTTTT; CDR3 protein: CASNAIANTGELFF
clone size: -; J gene: TRBJ1-1; V gene: TRBV2; D gene: -; CDR3 DNA: TGTGCCAGCTGCTATTGGGGGTCGTCCACTGAAGCTTTCTTT; CDR3 protein: CASCYWGSSTEAFF
clone size: once; J gene: TRBJ1-6; V gene: TRBV5-1; D gene: TRBD1; CDR3 DNA: TGCGCCAGCAGCCAAACAGGGGGCCGATCACCCCTCCACTTT; CDR3 protein: CASSQTGGRSPLHF
clone size: -; J gene: TRBJ1-4; V gene: TRBV5-6; D gene: -; CDR3 DNA: TGTGCCAGCAGCTTGACAGGGACTGAAAAACTGTTTTTT; CDR3 protein: CASSLTGTEKLFF
clone size: once; J gene: TRBJ1-1; V gene: TRBV6-5; D gene: -; CDR3 DNA: TGTGCCACTCAGGGCTACAGGAACACTGAAGCTTTCTTT; CDR3 protein: CATQGYRNTEAFF
clone size: -; J gene: TRBJ1-2; V gene: TRBV29-1; D gene: -; CDR3 DNA: TGCAGCGCAACCCAGGGGTTACAGTATGGCTACACCTTC; CDR3 protein: CSATQGLQYGYTF
clone size: once; J gene: TRBJ1-2; V gene: TRBV6-1; D gene: -; CDR3 DNA: TGTGCCAGCAGTGAAGTGGGGGGCGACTATGGCTACACCTTC; CDR3 protein: CASSEVGGDYGYTF